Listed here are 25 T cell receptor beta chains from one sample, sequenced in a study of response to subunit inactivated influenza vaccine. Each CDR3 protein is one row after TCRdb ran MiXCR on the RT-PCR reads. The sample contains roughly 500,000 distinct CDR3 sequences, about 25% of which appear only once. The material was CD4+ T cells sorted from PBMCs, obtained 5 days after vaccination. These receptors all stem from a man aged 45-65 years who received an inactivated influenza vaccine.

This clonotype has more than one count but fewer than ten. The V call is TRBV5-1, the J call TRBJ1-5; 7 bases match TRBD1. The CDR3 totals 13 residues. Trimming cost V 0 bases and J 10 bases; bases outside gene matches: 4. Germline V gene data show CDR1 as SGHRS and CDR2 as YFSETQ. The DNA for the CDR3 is TGCGCCAGCAGCTTGGTAGTAGGGGGCCCCCAGCATTTT. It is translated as CASSLVVGGPQHF.

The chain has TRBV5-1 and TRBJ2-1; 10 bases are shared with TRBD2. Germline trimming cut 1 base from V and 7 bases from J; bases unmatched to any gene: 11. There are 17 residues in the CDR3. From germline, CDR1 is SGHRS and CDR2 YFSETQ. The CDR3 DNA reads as TGCGCCAGCAGCTTGAGGCCAGCGGGAGGGCTAGGAAATGAGCAGTTCTTC. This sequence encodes CASSLRPAGGLGNEQFF.

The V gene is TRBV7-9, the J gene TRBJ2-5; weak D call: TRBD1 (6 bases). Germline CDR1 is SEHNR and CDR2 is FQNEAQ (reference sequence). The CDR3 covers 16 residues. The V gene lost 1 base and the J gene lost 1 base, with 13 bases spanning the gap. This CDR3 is CASSLGAGVSQETQYF. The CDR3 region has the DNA TGTGCCAGCAGCTTAGGTGCAGGGGTCTCCCAAGAGACCCAGTACTTC.

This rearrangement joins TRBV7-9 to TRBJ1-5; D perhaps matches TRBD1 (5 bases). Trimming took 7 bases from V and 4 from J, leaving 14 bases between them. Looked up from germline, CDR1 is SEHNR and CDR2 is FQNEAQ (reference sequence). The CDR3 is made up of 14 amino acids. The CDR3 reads CASTFGGQNQPQHF. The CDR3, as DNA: TGTGCCAGCACCTTTGGGGGTCAGAATCAGCCCCAGCATTTT.

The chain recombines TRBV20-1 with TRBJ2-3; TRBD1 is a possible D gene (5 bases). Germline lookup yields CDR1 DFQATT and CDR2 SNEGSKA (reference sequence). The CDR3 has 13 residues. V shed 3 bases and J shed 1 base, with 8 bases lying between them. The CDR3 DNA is TGCAGTGCTAGCCAGGGCCGCACAGATACGCAGTATTTT. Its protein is CSASQGRTDTQYF.

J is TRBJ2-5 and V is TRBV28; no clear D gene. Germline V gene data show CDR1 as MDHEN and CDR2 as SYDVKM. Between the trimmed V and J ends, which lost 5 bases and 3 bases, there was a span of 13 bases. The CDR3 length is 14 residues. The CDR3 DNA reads TGTGCCAGCAGTACTGAGTGGAGAAAAGAGACCCAGTACTTC. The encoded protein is CASSTEWRKETQYF.

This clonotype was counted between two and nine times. In nucleotides, the CDR3 is TGTGCCAGCAGCGCCGGACAGGGAGGCGAGCAGTACTTC. Amino acids: CASSAGQGGEQYF. The V gene is TRBV7-9, the J gene TRBJ2-7; TRBD1 aligns across 8 bases. J lost 6 bases, V lost 5 bases, and 6 bases had no gene match. CDR3 length: 13 residues. The germline gives CDR1 SEHNR, CDR2 FQNEAQ (reference sequence).

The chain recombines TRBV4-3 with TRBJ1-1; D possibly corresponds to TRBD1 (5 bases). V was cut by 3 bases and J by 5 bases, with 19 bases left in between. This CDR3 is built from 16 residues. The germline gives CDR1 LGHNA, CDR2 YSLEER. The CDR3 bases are TGCGCCAGCAGCCACTCTCCACGGGACCCACGAACTGAAGCTTTCTTT. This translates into CASSHSPRDPRTEAFF.

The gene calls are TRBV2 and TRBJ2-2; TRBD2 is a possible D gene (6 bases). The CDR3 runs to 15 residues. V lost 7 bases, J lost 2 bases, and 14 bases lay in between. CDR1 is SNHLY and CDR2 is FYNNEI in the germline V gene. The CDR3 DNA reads TGTGCCAGCACCTTGGGTAGCGGCAACACCGGGGAGCTGTTTTTT. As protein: CASTLGSGNTGELFF.

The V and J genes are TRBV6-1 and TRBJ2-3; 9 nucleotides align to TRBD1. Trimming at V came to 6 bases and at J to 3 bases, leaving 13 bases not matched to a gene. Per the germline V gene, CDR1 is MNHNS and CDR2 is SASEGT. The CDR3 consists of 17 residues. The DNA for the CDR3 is TGTGCCAGCAGCCGCCGGGGACAGGGATTTCGGACAGATACGCAGTATTTT. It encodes CASSRRGQGFRTDTQYF.

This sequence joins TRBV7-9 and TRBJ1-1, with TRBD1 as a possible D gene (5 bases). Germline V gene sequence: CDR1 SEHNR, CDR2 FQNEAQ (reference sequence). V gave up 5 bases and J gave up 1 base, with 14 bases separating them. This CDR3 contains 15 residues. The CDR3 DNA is TGTGCCAGCAGCCCCCCGGGGGGGAAGAACACTGAAGCTTTCTTT. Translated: CASSPPGGKNTEAFF.

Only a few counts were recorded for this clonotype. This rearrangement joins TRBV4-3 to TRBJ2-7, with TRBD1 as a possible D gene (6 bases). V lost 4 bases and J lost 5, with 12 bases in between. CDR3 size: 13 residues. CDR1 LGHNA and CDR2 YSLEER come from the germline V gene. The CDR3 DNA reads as TGCGCCAGCAGCCCTTACAGGGTCCACGAGCAGTACTTC. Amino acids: CASSPYRVHEQYF.

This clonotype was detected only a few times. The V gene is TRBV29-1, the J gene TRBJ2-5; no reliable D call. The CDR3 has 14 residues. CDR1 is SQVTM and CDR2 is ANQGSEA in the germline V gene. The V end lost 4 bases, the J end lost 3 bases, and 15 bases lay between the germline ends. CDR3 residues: CSVAVGRSKETQYF. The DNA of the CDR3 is TGCAGCGTTGCCGTCGGCAGATCCAAAGAGACCCAGTACTTC.

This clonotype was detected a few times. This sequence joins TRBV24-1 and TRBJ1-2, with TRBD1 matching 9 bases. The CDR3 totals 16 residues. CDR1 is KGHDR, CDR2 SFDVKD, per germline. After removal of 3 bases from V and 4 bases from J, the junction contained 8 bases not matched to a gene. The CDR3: CATSDPGQGKPYGYTF. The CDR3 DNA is TGTGCCACCAGTGATCCGGGACAGGGAAAACCCTATGGCTACACCTTC.

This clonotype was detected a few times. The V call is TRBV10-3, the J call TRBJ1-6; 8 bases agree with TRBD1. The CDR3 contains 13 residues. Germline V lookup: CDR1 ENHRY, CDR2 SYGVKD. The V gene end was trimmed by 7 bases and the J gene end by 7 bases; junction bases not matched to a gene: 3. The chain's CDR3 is CAIKGQENSPLHF. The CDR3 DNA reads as TGTGCCATCAAGGGACAGGAAAATTCACCCCTCCACTTT.

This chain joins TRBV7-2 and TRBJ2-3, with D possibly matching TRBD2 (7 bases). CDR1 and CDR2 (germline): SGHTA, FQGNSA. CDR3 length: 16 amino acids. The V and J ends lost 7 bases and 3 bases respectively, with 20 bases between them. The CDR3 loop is CASTLIGGGTTDTQYF. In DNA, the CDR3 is TGTGCCAGCACCCTGATCGGGGGAGGGACAACAGATACGCAGTATTTT.

CDR3 residues: CATSDSFLGQPQHF. DNA of the CDR3: TGTGCCACCAGTGATTCTTTCCTGGGTCAGCCCCAGCATTTT. The genes are TRBV24-1 and TRBJ1-5; no reliable D call. Trimming cost V 2 bases and J 6 bases, with 10 bases left between them. Germline V CDR1 and CDR2: KGHDR, SFDVKD. This CDR3 spans 14 amino acids.

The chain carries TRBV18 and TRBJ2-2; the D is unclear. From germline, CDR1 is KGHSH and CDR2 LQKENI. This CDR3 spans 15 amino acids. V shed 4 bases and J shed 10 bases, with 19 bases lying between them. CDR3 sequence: CASSRSQVLREELFF. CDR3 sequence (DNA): TGTGCCAGCTCACGTTCCCAGGTACTCCGTGAGGAGCTGTTTTTT.

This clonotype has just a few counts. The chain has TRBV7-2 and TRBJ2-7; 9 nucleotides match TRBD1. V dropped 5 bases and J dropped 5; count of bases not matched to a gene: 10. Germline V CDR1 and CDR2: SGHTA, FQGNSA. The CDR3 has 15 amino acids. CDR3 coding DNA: TGTGCCAGCAGCGCCTCACAGGGGGCGATTCACGAGCAGTACTTC. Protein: CASSASQGAIHEQYF.

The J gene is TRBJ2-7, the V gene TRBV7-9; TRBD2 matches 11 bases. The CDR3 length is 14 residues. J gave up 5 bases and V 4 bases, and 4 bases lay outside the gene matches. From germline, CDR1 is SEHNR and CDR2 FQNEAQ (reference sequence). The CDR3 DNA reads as TGTGCCAGCAGCTATAGCGGGGGGGCGAACGAGCAGTACTTC. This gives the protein CASSYSGGANEQYF.

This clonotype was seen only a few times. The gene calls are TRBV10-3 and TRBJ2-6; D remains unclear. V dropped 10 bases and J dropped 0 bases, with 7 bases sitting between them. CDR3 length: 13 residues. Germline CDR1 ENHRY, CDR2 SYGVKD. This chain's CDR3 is CATLYSGANVLTF. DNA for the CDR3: TGTGCCACGCTTTACTCTGGGGCCAACGTCCTGACTTTC.

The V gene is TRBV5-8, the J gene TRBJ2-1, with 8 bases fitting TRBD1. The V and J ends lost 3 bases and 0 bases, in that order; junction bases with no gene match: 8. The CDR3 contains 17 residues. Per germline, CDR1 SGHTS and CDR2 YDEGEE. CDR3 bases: TGTGCCAGCAGCTGGGCCAGGGGGCCCAACTCCTACAATGAGCAGTTCTTC. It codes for CASSWARGPNSYNEQFF.

Here the CDR3 DNA reads TGCAGTGCTAGATTCGAGGGCGCGGGGGCCAACGTCCTGACTTTC. The encoded protein is CSARFEGAGANVLTF. V and J are TRBV20-1 and TRBJ2-6, with D possibly matching TRBD2 (5 bases). This CDR3 region has 15 residues. Trimming shortened V by 2 bases and J by 4 bases, and 12 bases separated the two germline ends. Looked up from germline, CDR1 is DFQATT and CDR2 is SNEGSKA (reference sequence).

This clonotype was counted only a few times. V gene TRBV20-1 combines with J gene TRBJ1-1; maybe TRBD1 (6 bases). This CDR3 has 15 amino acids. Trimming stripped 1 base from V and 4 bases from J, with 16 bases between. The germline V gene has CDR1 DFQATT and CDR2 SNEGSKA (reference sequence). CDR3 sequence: CSARVPGGRGTEAFF. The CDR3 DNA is TGCAGTGCTAGAGTACCCGGGGGCAGGGGCACTGAAGCTTTCTTT.

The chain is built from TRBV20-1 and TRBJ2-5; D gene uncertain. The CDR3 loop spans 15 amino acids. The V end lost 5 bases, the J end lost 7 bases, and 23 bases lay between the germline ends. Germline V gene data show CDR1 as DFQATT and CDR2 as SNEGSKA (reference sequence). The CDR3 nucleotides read TGCAGTGCTCCGCGGTGGGCCAGACACCGAGGGACCCAGTACTTC. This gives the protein CSAPRWARHRGTQYF.